The rows below give T cell receptor beta chains drawn from one sample of a study of T cell clonotyping in hematopoietic cell transplantation. Method: immunoSEQ multiplex PCR; TCRdb's copy keeps in-frame clones and lacks some. The sample lists roughly 8,000 clones, roughly 79% seen once, with under 5% in the top ten. Sample: peripheral blood mononuclear cells, taken 180 days after allogeneic stem cell transplant. The receptors stem from a female patient between 50 and 59 years old who had an allogeneic stem cell transplant from an unrelated donor, so the T cells may come from the graft donor. Some clones in this sample may be carry-over from other donors' samples. Each CDR3 is given with its conserved first and last residue. Fields, in order: clone size, D gene, V gene, J gene, CDR3 DNA, CDR3 protein. D genes are given only for firm matches. Clone size is not always given. Where it is, it says once, few, many or a class for expanded clones.

>-|-|TRBV6-5|TRBJ1-5
TGTGCCAGCAGTCCCTCCTGGGGGGACAATCAGCCCCAGCATTTT
CASSPSWGDNQPQHF
>-|TRBD2|TRBV6-5|TRBJ2-7
TGTGCCAGCAGTTTTCAGGGGGGACTAGCGTGGGAGCAGTACTTC
CASSFQGGLAWEQYF
>once|-|TRBV7-9|TRBJ2-3
TGTGCCAGCAGCTTAGTATGGGACACAGATACGCAGTATTTT
CASSLVWDTDTQYF
>-|-|TRBV9|TRBJ2-5
TGTGCCAGCAGCCGCAATCAAGAGACCCAGTACTTC
CASSRNQETQYF
>-|-|TRBV28|TRBJ2-7
TGTGCCAGCAGTTTAGTACGGTACGAGCAGTACTTC
CASSLVRYEQYF
>-|TRBD1|TRBV5-1|TRBJ2-3
TGCGCCACCATGACAGGGGATCCCACAGATACGCAGTATTTT
CATMTGDPTDTQYF
>few|TRBD1|TRBV7-3|TRBJ2-5
TGTGCCAGCAGCCCGGACAGGGGAGAGACCCAGTACTTC
CASSPDRGETQYF
>once|-|TRBV11-2|TRBJ2-7
TGTGCCAGCAGCTCCGACCAGGGGGAGGCCTACGAGCAGTACTTC
CASSSDQGEAYEQYF
>-|-|TRBV6-6|TRBJ2-5
TGTGCCAGCAGTTACTCGTCGGAGACCCAGTACTTC
CASSYSSETQYF
>once|TRBD2|TRBV7-2|TRBJ2-3
TGTGCCAGCAGCTTAGCCCCGCTAGCGGGAGGCAAAGATACGCAGTATTTT
CASSLAPLAGGKDTQYF
>-|TRBD1|TRBV25-1|TRBJ1-1
TGTGCCAGCAGTGAATGGACAGGAACGAACACTGAAGCTTTCTTT
CASSEWTGTNTEAFF
>-|-|TRBV27|TRBJ2-3
TGTGCCAGCAGTTTATCGGACGGGCCTAGCACAGATACGCAGTATTTT
CASSLSDGPSTDTQYF
>-|TRBD2|TRBV27|TRBJ2-7
TGTGCCAGCAGTTTAGGGACTAGCGGGACCAGCGAGCAGTACTTC
CASSLGTSGTSEQYF
>-|-|TRBV6-6|TRBJ2-5
TGTGCCAGCAGTTACTCGATGGGACGCCAAGGGACCCAGTACTTC
CASSYSMGRQGTQYF
>few|TRBD1|TRBV15|TRBJ2-5
TGTGCCACCAGCATGGGACAGGGGGTCGAGACCCAGTACTTC
CATSMGQGVETQYF
>once|TRBD2|TRBV4-2|TRBJ2-3
TGTGCCAGCAGCCAAGAATTGGAGCGGGGATACACAGATACGCAGTATTTT
CASSQELERGYTDTQYF
>-|-|TRBV7-9|TRBJ1-5
TGTGCCAGCAGCCCCCCCGGAAGCAATCAGCCCCAGCATTTT
CASSPPGSNQPQHF
>-|TRBD1|TRBV6-5|TRBJ2-5
TGTGCCAGCAGTTACTCAAGGACAGGGCGGGTTACCCAGTACTTC
CASSYSRTGRVTQYF
>-|TRBD1|TRBV7-2|TRBJ2-7
TGTGCCAGCAGCTGGGACAGGGGCTCCTACGAGCAGTACTTC
CASSWDRGSYEQYF
>-|-|TRBV11-2|TRBJ1-2
TGTGCCAGCAGCTTAGATCCCCGAGGCTACACCTTC
CASSLDPRGYTF
>-|TRBD1|TRBV27|TRBJ1-1
TGTGCCAGCAGTTTGGACAGGGGGGACACTGAAGCTTTCTTT
CASSLDRGDTEAFF
>-|TRBD1|TRBV5-1|TRBJ1-5
TGCGCCAGCAGCTTGGGGGACAGAGATCAGCCCCAGCATTTT
CASSLGDRDQPQHF
>-|-|TRBV7-9|TRBJ2-7
TGTGCCAGCAGCTTAGCGCTGGCCAACCCTTCCTACGAGCAGTACTTC
CASSLALANPSYEQYF
>-|-|TRBV18|TRBJ2-7
TGTGCCAGCTCACCATACGGAGGGACAGAAGATTACGAGCAGTACTTC
CASSPYGGTEDYEQYF
>-|-|TRBV19|TRBJ1-1
TGTGCCAGTAGACAAAGGGGGGCCGACACTGAAGCTTTCTTT
CASRQRGADTEAFF
>-|-|TRBV2|TRBJ1-2
TGTGCCAGCATTTGGGGATTCTATGGCTACACCTTC
CASIWGFYGYTF
>-|-|TRBV11-2|TRBJ2-2
TGTGCCAGCACCCGAGATGGAGCGTACACCGGGGAGCTGTTTTTT
CASTRDGAYTGELFF
>-|-|TRBV28|TRBJ1-5
TGTGCCAGCAGTTTACGGCAGGGAATCAATCAGCCCCAGCATTTT
CASSLRQGINQPQHF
>-|TRBD1|TRBV7-2|TRBJ2-7
TGTGCCAGCAGTCCCGGGACAGGGGGCTACGAGCAGTACTTC
CASSPGTGGYEQYF
>-|TRBD2|TRBV4-3|TRBJ2-2
TGCGCCAGCAGCCAAGATGGGGGAGGGACCGGGGAGCTGTTTTTT
CASSQDGGGTGELFF
>few|-|TRBV19|TRBJ2-2
TGTGCCAGTAGTATCCCGGACTCCGGGGAGCTGTTTTTT
CASSIPDSGELFF
>-|-|TRBV19|TRBJ2-5
TGTGCCAGTAGTATTTCTACCTTGAGAGAGACCCAGTACTTC
CASSISTLRETQYF
>-|-|TRBV2|TRBJ1-6
TGTGCCAGCAGTGAGCTCGGCGGGGCCGGGGCACCCCTCCACTTT
CASSELGGAGAPLHF
>-|-|TRBV28|TRBJ2-7
TGTGCCAGCAGTTTTGGCGCCAACGAGCAGTACTTC
CASSFGANEQYF
>once|-|TRBV5-1|TRBJ1-3
TGCGCCAGCAGCTTTGGACAGAGCTCTGGAAACACCATATATTTT
CASSFGQSSGNTIYF
>-|-|TRBV5-1|TRBJ2-4
TGCGCCAGCAGCTTGGATGCGCAGGGCCTAGCCAAAAACATTCAGTACTTC
CASSLDAQGLAKNIQYF
>-|TRBD1|TRBV4-3|TRBJ2-7
TGCGCCAGCAGCGGGGGGACAGGGTACGAGCAGTACTTC
CASSGGTGYEQYF
>once|TRBD1|TRBV19|TRBJ2-7
TGTGCCAGTATGTCTTTGGGACAGGACTACGAGCAGTACTTC
CASMSLGQDYEQYF
>once|-|TRBV7-2|TRBJ1-2
TGTGCCAGCAGCTTATCCCCCTTACTAGGGGTTAACTATGGCTACACCTTC
CASSLSPLLGVNYGYTF
>-|-|TRBV18|TRBJ1-4
TGTGCCAGCTCAACAGCAACTAATGAAAAACTGTTTTTT
CASSTATNEKLFF
>few|TRBD1|TRBV6-6|TRBJ1-6
TGTGCCAGCAGTTCCATTATTCGGGACAGAAATTCACCCCTCCACTTT
CASSSIIRDRNSPLHF
>-|-|TRBV27|TRBJ2-7
TGTGCCAGCCGAGTGCCAGCCGAGGCCTACGAGCAGTACTTC
CASRVPAEAYEQYF
>-|-|TRBV27|TRBJ2-7
TGTGCCAGCAAGAAAGAGGGGTACGCCTACGAGCAGTACTTC
CASKKEGYAYEQYF
>-|-|TRBV7-2|TRBJ1-4
TGTGCCAGCAGCTTAGCAGGCACTAATGAAAAACTGTTTTTT
CASSLAGTNEKLFF
>-|-|TRBV10-3|TRBJ2-7
TGTGCCATCAGTGACCCTGAATCCTACGAGCAGTACTTC
CAISDPESYEQYF